This T cell receptor beta chain was sequenced during a study of T cell repertoires in cytomegalovirus infection (dated by TCRdb to between 2017 and 2020). For the study in its entirety: Peptide stimulations targeted recently identified HLA-C-restricted CMV epitopes, whose presentation resists viral immunomodulation, together with well-studied HLA-B-restricted epitopes. The HLA type of each donor mattered for the analysis, because public TCR beta signatures pointed to carriage of CMV infection along with the matching HLA type. What the research found in general, with its limitations: In both this cohort and an independent roughly 350-donor cohort, the cumulative frequency of public TCR beta family members distinguished carriers of CMV infection plus the relevant HLA type. The ex vivo response was dominated by HLA-C-restricted CMV-specific TCR beta clonotypes, which also provided the single most frequent clonotype in two of eight donors.

The germline V end is reduced by 4 bases and the J end by 0 bases; junction bases left unmatched: 3. The CDR3 runs 15 amino acids, cysteine and phenylalanine included. Left in the record is the CDR3 DNA by itself, 45 bases read in frame from the first base. Sequences SGHTA (CDR1) and FQGNSA (CDR2) are obtained from the germline V gene. Sequenced using an Illumina HiSeq 1500. TCRdb reprocessed the public reads (quality trimming at Q25 with fastp, clone calling with MiXCR) and kept in-frame beta chains. All rows with the same CDR3 protein become a single entry with the most common DNA and genes. The sample records some 500,000 distinct CDR3 sequences, around a third of which are singletons. The ten largest make up 15% to 20% of the sample. This clonotype was found a few times. The specificity of this receptor is unknown. Within one base of it there is no much larger clone, and no base qualities were kept.

The treatment or condition label, read with the paper, signifies: in vitro stimulation with specific CMV peptide epitopes to enrich CMV-specific T cells. Source: cultured PBMCs, taken from culture after CMV antigen stimulation. The receptor was isolated from a human donor in good health (CMV status not recorded). Some clones in this sample may be carry-over from other donors' samples. The sequence links TRBV7-2 to TRBJ2-1, and TRBD2 matches 7 of the central bases. The CDR3 protein is CASSSGRISYNEQFF. The DNA is TGTGCCAGCAGCTCCGGGAGGATCTCCTACAATGAGCAGTTCTTC.